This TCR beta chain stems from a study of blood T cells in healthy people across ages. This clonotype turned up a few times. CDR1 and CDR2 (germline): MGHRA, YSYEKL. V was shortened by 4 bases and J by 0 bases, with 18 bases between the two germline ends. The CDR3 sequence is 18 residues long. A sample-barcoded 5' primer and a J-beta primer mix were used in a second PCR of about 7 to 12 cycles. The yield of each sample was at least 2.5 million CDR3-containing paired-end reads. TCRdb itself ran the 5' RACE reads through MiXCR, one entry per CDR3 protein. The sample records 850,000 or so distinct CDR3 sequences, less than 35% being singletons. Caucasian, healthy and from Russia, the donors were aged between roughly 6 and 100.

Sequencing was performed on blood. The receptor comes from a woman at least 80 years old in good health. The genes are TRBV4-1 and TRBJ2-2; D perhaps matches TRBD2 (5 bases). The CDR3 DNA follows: TGCGCCAGCAGCCCTCGGACTCGGACTTACACGAACACCGGGGAGCTGTTTTTT. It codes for CASSPRTRTYTNTGELFF.